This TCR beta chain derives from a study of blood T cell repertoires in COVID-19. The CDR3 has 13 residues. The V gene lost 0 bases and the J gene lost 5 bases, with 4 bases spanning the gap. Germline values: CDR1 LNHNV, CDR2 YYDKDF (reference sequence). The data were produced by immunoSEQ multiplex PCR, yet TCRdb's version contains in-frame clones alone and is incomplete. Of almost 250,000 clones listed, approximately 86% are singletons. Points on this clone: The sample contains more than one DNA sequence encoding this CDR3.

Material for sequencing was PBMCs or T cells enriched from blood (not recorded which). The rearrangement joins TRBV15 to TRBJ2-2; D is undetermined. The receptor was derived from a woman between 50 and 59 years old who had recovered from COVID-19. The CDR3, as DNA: TGTGCCACCAGCAGAGACCTAACCGGGGAGCTGTTTTTT. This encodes CATSRDLTGELFF.